Shown below are 28 T cell receptor beta chains from a single sample sequenced in a study of response to subunit inactivated influenza vaccine (dated by TCRdb to between 2018 and 2020). The library was made by RT-PCR. Sequencing took place on an Illumina HiSeq 2500. TCRdb ran its own pipeline on the public reads, namely fastp trimming at Q25 and MiXCR clone calling, and kept in-frame beta chains. CDR3 protein duplicates are merged, each entry listing the most common genes and DNA. For this sample the table gives 650,000 to 800,000 distinct CDR3 sequences, of which approximately 15% were detected only once. 5.5% to 7% of the sample is taken by the ten largest. This specimen was PBMCs from blood, taken roughly 15 days before vaccination. These receptors were obtained from a man aged 50-60 years who received an inactivated influenza vaccine. Donor details come from another sample of the same person, matched by shared clones.

This chain uses TRBV28 with TRBJ2-3; 12 bases are shared with TRBD2. The germline V gene encodes CDR1 MDHEN and CDR2 SYDVKM. This CDR3 region has 16 residues. Trimming cost V 4 bases and J 2 bases; bases outside gene matches: 4. The CDR3 is CASSSWTSGATDTQYF. In nucleotides, the CDR3 is TGTGCCAGCAGTTCTTGGACTAGCGGGGCCACAGATACGCAGTATTTT.

Details on this clonotype: Sequence at one end of the junction differs from germline and may be a read error. This chain links TRBV5-6 with TRBJ2-7; D tentatively reads TRBD1 or TRBD2 (5 bases each). The CDR3 contains 14 residues. Per germline, CDR1 SGHDT and CDR2 YYEEEE. In nucleotides, the CDR3 is TGTGCCTGCAGCGGTTGGCCAGGGAACTACGAGCAGTACTTC. It codes for CACSGWPGNYEQYF.

Details on this clonotype: A much bigger clone sits one base away, suggesting this may be a read error. This sequence joins TRBV12-3 or TRBV12-4 and TRBJ2-3; D is possibly TRBD1 (6 bases). Trimming stripped 7 bases from V and 4 bases from J, with 12 bases between. This CDR3 is 13 amino acids long. The CDR3 region has the DNA TGTGCCAGCAACACCTCAGGGGCAGATACGCAGTATTTT. Translating it yields CASNTSGADTQYF.

The chain uses TRBV7-9 and TRBJ2-1; D unresolved. The CDR3 is made up of 13 amino acids. V was shortened by 2 bases and J by 4 bases, with 6 bases between the two germline ends. Germline CDR1 reads SEHNR; CDR2 reads FQNEAQ (reference sequence). In DNA form, the CDR3 reads TGTGCCAGCAGCTTACCCCAGTACAATGAGCAGTTCTTC. Its translation: CASSLPQYNEQFF.

In this sample, this clonotype turned up many times. The rearrangement joins TRBV20-1 to TRBJ2-5; 7 bases align to TRBD2. Per the germline V gene, CDR1 is DFQATT and CDR2 is SNEGSKA (reference sequence). CDR3 length: 12 residues. CDR3 DNA: TGCAGGGGATCTAGCGGTCCCAAGACCCAGTACTTC. Its protein product is CRGSSGPKTQYF.

This sequence joins TRBV2 and TRBJ2-2; TRBD2 is a possible D gene (7 bases). The CDR3 sequence is 14 residues long. Between the trimmed V and J ends, which lost 6 bases and 7 bases, there was a span of 15 bases. CDR1 and CDR2 from the germline V gene are SNHLY and FYNNEI. The CDR3 reads CASRPGGSGGELFF. The CDR3 DNA follows: TGTGCCAGCAGGCCGGGGGGCAGTGGCGGGGAGCTGTTTTTT.

The chain couples TRBV5-1 to TRBJ2-3, with a possible D match to TRBD1 (7 bases). The V end was cut by 6 bases, the J end by 2 bases, with 13 bases between. There are 14 residues in the CDR3. Germline V CDR1 and CDR2: SGHRS, YFSETQ. The CDR3 sequence: CASTQGGHTDTQYF. CDR3 nucleotide sequence: TGCGCCAGCACTCAGGGGGGACACACAGATACGCAGTATTTT.

This clonotype has only a few counts. The chain links TRBV2 to TRBJ2-7, with 9 positions matching TRBD1. The CDR3 has 13 residues. In germline, CDR1 is SNHLY, CDR2 FYNNEI. V gave up 7 bases and J gave up 5 bases; unmatched junction bases: 6. CDR3 DNA sequence: TGTGCCAGCACCGGGACAGGGTCCGACGAGCAGTACTTC. Protein product: CASTGTGSDEQYF.

The sample holds many counts of this clonotype. The CDR3 loop reads CASSQGLAGVNEQFF. For the CDR3, the DNA is TGTGCCAGCAGCCAGGGACTAGCGGGAGTGAATGAGCAGTTCTTC. The genes are TRBV7-9 and TRBJ2-1, with TRBD2 identical over 14 bases. CDR1 is SEHNR, CDR2 FQNEAQ, per germline (reference sequence). The CDR3 length is 15 residues. V lost 5 bases and J lost 7; bases outside the gene matches: 4.

This clonotype was picked up many times. The genes are TRBV15 and TRBJ1-5; 10 nucleotides line up with TRBD1. Germline V gene sequence: CDR1 LNHNV, CDR2 YYDKDF (reference sequence). The CDR3 extends over 16 amino acids. Trimming took 3 bases from V and 4 from J; bases not matched to a gene: 6. The CDR3 region has the DNA TGTGCCACCAGCAGGCGGGACAGGGGCCCTAATCAGCCCCAGCATTTT. It specifies CATSRRDRGPNQPQHF.

The CDR3 reads CASSPGQGKSYEQYF. CDR3 in DNA: TGTGCCAGCAGTCCCGGACAGGGGAAATCCTACGAGCAGTACTTC. The genes are TRBV6-2 or TRBV6-3 and TRBJ2-7, with 9 nucleotides matching TRBD1. V dropped 5 bases and J dropped 1; count of bases not matched to a gene: 6. The CDR3 consists of 15 residues. CDR1 and CDR2 from the germline V gene are MNHEY and SVGEGT.

The chain combines TRBV5-5 with TRBJ2-6, with D hard to call. Trimming took off 2 bases at V and 1 base at J, with 7 bases between the two ends. CDR3 length: 15 amino acids. Germline CDR1 SGHKS, CDR2 YYEKEE (reference sequence). CDR3 sequence (DNA): TGTGCCAGCAGCTTTGCAGTGTCTGGGGCCAACGTCCTGACTTTC. Its translation: CASSFAVSGANVLTF.

The V gene is TRBV27, the J gene TRBJ1-1, with 7 bases fitting TRBD1. The CDR3 consists of 15 residues. Per germline, CDR1 MNHEY and CDR2 SMNVEV (reference sequence). The V and J ends lost 6 bases and 0 bases, in that order; junction bases with no gene match: 7. The CDR3 bases are TGTGCCAGCAGCACAGGGGTAATGATGAACACTGAAGCTTTCTTT. Translation gives CASSTGVMMNTEAFF.

The J gene is TRBJ1-6, the V gene TRBV20-1, with TRBD1 matching over 7 bases. V shed 0 bases and J 5 bases; nucleotides not matched to a gene: 7. CDR1 and CDR2 from the germline V gene are DFQATT and SNEGSKA (reference sequence). The length of the CDR3 is 16 residues. CDR3 residues: CSARDPRGQDNSPLHF. CDR3 sequence (DNA): TGCAGTGCTAGAGATCCAAGGGGGCAGGATAATTCACCCCTCCACTTT.

This clonotype was counted at least ten times. This sequence joins TRBV5-5 and TRBJ2-7, with D perhaps matching TRBD1 or TRBD2 (6 bases each). Germline CDR1 and CDR2: SGHKS and YYEKEE (reference sequence). V was shortened by 1 base and J by 2 bases, with 13 bases between the two germline ends. The CDR3 contains 15 residues. The CDR3 loop is CASSLIMGGTYEQYF. The CDR3 DNA reads TGTGCCAGCAGCTTGATAATGGGGGGCACCTACGAGCAGTACTTC. Full variable domain (remainder filled in from reference TRBV5-5 and TRBJ2-7): DAGVTQSPTHLIKTRGQQVTLRCSPISGHKSVSWYQQVLGQGPQFIFQYYEKEERGRGNFPDRFSARQFPNYSSELNVNALLLGDSALYLCASSLIMGGTYEQYFGPGTRLTVT.

The rearrangement uses TRBV12-3 or TRBV12-4 and TRBJ2-6, with TRBD1 identical over 8 bases. The CDR3 consists of 16 residues. The V segment lost 8 bases and the J segment 1 base; nucleotides outside the gene matches: 7. CDR3 sequence reads: CASGRTGKSGANVLTF. CDR3 bases: TGTGCCAGCGGACGGACAGGGAAGTCTGGGGCCAACGTCCTGACTTTC.

This clonotype turned up a few times. V and J are TRBV6-4 and TRBJ1-5, with D unresolved. CDR1 MRHNA and CDR2 SNTAGT come from the germline V gene. CDR3 length equals 13 residues. V lost 5 bases and J lost 3, with 8 bases in between. Here the CDR3 DNA reads TGTGCCAGCAGTTCCTCAATCAATCAGCCCCAGCATTTT. It translates to CASSSSINQPQHF.

The V call is TRBV24-1, the J call TRBJ2-6; D is perhaps TRBD1 or TRBD2 (6 bases each). V lost 3 bases and J lost 2, with 7 bases in between. Germline V CDR1 and CDR2: KGHDR, SFDVKD. The length of the CDR3 is 15 residues. The CDR3 protein is CATSDRGAGANVLTF. The CDR3 DNA reads TGTGCCACCAGTGATAGGGGGGCTGGGGCCAACGTCCTGACTTTC.

V usage is TRBV9 and J usage is TRBJ1-2; 8 nucleotides agree with TRBD1. This CDR3 contains 14 residues. The trim removed 3 bases at V and 9 bases at J, leaving 10 bases unmatched. Looked up from germline, CDR1 is SGDLS and CDR2 is YYNGEE. CDR3 in DNA: TGTGCCAGCAGCGAGGGAGTGGGACAGGCTCGCTACACCTTC. Its translation is CASSEGVGQARYTF.

This chain uses TRBV6-5 with TRBJ1-2, with 7 bases that match TRBD1. The CDR3 length is 14 residues. Trimming at V came to 4 bases and at J to 2 bases, leaving 4 bases not matched to a gene. The germline gives CDR1 MNHEY, CDR2 SVGAGI. CDR3 protein: CASSSAGGNYGYTF. In nucleotides, the CDR3 is TGTGCCAGCAGTTCTGCAGGGGGAAACTATGGCTACACCTTC.

The gene calls are TRBV14 and TRBJ2-1; possible D gene TRBD1, 5 bases. The CDR3 covers 16 residues. Germline loops: CDR1 SGHDN, CDR2 FVKESK. V dropped 0 bases and J dropped 6 bases, with 15 bases sitting between them. The CDR3: CASSQDQGRVFNEQFF. The CDR3 bases are TGTGCCAGCAGCCAAGATCAGGGCAGGGTCTTCAATGAGCAGTTCTTC.

This clonotype has at least ten counts. This rearrangement joins TRBV7-9 to TRBJ1-2; TRBD1 agrees at 9 bases. V was pared by 5 bases and J by 0 bases, with 4 bases of the junction left unmatched. Per germline, CDR1 SEHNR and CDR2 FQNEAQ (reference sequence). This CDR3 is 15 amino acids long. CDR3 residues: CASSLGQGTNYGYTF. The CDR3 DNA sequence: TGTGCCAGCAGCCTCGGACAGGGGACTAACTATGGCTACACCTTC.

This clonotype has just a few counts. This rearrangement joins TRBV12-3 or TRBV12-4 to TRBJ2-3; D remains ambiguous. The CDR3 totals 16 residues. The V gene lost 3 bases and the J gene lost 0 bases, with 13 bases spanning the gap. CDR3 DNA: TGTGCCAGCAGTTTGGAACGTGGGCGTAGCACAGATACGCAGTATTTT. Protein: CASSLERGRSTDTQYF.

This clonotype was seen only a few times. A junction end diverges from the germline sequence, so it may reflect a read error. This rearrangement joins TRBV14 to TRBJ2-3, with TRBD2 matching 7 bases. Germline assignment: CDR1 SGHDN and CDR2 FVKESK. The CDR3 extends over 13 amino acids. CDR3 bases: TGTGCCAGCAGCCAAGACAGGACTAGACTCCCCGCTTTT. Its protein product is CASSQDRTRLPAF.

The chain is built from TRBV7-9 and TRBJ2-5; the match to TRBD1 covers 7 bases. The CDR3 spans 16 residues. Losses at the gene ends were 2 bases for V and 1 base for J; bases not matched to a gene: 7. Germline V gene data show CDR1 as SEHNR and CDR2 as FQNEAQ (reference sequence). In DNA form, the CDR3 reads TGTGCCAGCAGCTTATTGAGATGGGACAGCCAAGAGACCCAGTACTTC. Protein: CASSLLRWDSQETQYF.

The chain combines TRBV20-1 with TRBJ2-3; TRBD2 matches 7 bases. The junction had 14 bases not matched to a gene; V was cut back by 4 bases and J by 7 bases. This CDR3 is built from 15 residues. Germline V gives CDR1 DFQATT, CDR2 SNEGSKA (reference sequence). CDR3 loop: CSAKGREDVVYTQYF. The DNA of the CDR3 is TGCAGTGCTAAAGGTCGGGAGGACGTCGTGTATACGCAGTATTTT.

Concerning this clonotype: With a much larger clone just one base away, this may be a read error. Since the CDR3 does not end with the conserved phenylalanine or tryptophan, this likely comes from a read error. V is TRBV5-1 and J is TRBJ2-3; 9 nucleotides line up with TRBD2. There are 16 residues in the CDR3. CDR1 is SGHRS and CDR2 is YFSETQ in the germline V gene. V shed 0 bases and J 0 bases; nucleotides not matched to a gene: 2. In nucleotides, the CDR3 is TGCGCCAGCAGCTTGGTGCTAGCGGGAAGCACAGATACGCAGTATTCT. Encoded protein: CASSLVLAGSTDTQYS.

The V call is TRBV14, the J call TRBJ2-7, with D possibly being TRBD2 (6 bases). V was pared by 4 bases and J by 0 bases, with 10 bases between. The CDR3 totals 14 residues. Germline assignment: CDR1 SGHDN and CDR2 FVKESK. CDR3 nucleotide sequence: TGTGCCAGCAGCCGGCGGGACTTCTCCTACGAGCAGTACTTC. This translates into CASSRRDFSYEQYF.